Below, 18 T cell receptor beta chains from the same sample are listed, as sequenced in a study of shared clonotypes between healthy human individuals. Data came from immunoSEQ multiplex PCR; TCRdb stores just in-frame clones and leaves some out. Of about 2 million clones in the sample, 90% to 95% were seen once. The sequencing input was naive CD4+ T cells sorted from blood. Subset given: CD45RA+ positively selected. All receptors come from a man aged 18 to 29 in good health.

The chain carries TRBV18 and TRBJ1-6, with D uncertain. The V end was cut by 0 bases, the J end by 0 bases, with 9 bases between. CDR3 length equals 17 residues. The germline V gene has CDR1 KGHSH and CDR2 LQKENI. The CDR3 sequence is CASSPPLGNSYNSPLHF. Here the CDR3 DNA reads TGTGCCAGCTCACCACCGCTGGGGAACTCCTATAATTCACCCCTCCACTTT.

The V call is TRBV7-3, the J call TRBJ1-4; D not resolved. This CDR3 has 15 residues. Germline CDR1 SGHTA, CDR2 FQGTGA. V shed 3 bases and J shed 0 bases, with 8 bases lying between them. The CDR3 reads CASSLGRTTNEKLFF. In DNA form, the CDR3 reads TGTGCCAGCAGCTTGGGCCGCACAACTAATGAAAAACTGTTTTTT.

The chain combines TRBV7-2 with TRBJ1-5, with D perhaps matching TRBD1 (6 bases). This CDR3 comprises 16 residues. The germline V gene encodes CDR1 SGHTA and CDR2 FQGNSA. The germline V and J ends were trimmed by 1 base and 1 base, with 11 bases remaining between them. The CDR3 here is CASSLESGASNQPQHF. The CDR3 bases are TGTGCCAGCAGCTTAGAATCGGGGGCGAGCAATCAGCCCCAGCATTTT.

The chain is built from TRBV7-9 and TRBJ2-5; 12 nucleotides line up with TRBD1. V dropped 4 bases and J dropped 5; count of bases not matched to a gene: 8. CDR1 is SEHNR and CDR2 is FQNEAQ in the germline V gene (reference sequence). The CDR3 consists of 16 residues. CDR3 nucleotides: TGTGCCAGCAGCTCCTCGGGACAGGGGGCTCTGGAGACCCAGTACTTC. Translating it yields CASSSSGQGALETQYF.

This clone was recorded only once. The chain combines TRBV11-2 with TRBJ2-1, with 9 bases aligning to TRBD2. V lost 1 base to trimming and J lost 8 bases; unmatched junction nucleotides: 9. The germline V gene encodes CDR1 SGHAT and CDR2 FQNNGV. This CDR3 contains 16 residues. The CDR3 sequence: CASSLAGGRAKDEQFF. In nucleotides, the CDR3 is TGTGCCAGCAGCTTAGCTGGCGGGAGGGCCAAGGATGAGCAGTTCTTC.

The gene calls are TRBV30 and TRBJ1-2; tentative D call: TRBD1 (6 bases). From germline, CDR1 is GTSNPN and CDR2 SVGIG (reference sequence). V lost 7 bases and J lost 1, with 13 bases in between. CDR3 length: 13 residues. The chain's CDR3 is CAFTTGVNYGYTF. CDR3 sequence (DNA): TGTGCCTTCACGACAGGCGTTAACTATGGCTACACCTTC.

The chain links TRBV10-3 to TRBJ2-7; 9 nucleotides agree with TRBD2. Germline V lookup: CDR1 ENHRY, CDR2 SYGVKD. V dropped 6 bases and J dropped 3; count of bases not matched to a gene: 3. This CDR3 has 13 residues. The DNA for the CDR3 is TGTGCCATCAGCGCGGGAGGGGTCTACGAGCAGTACTTC. Its translation: CAISAGGVYEQYF.

To note about this clone: Other nucleotide sequences from this sample produce the same CDR3. J is TRBJ1-2 and V is TRBV5-1; 7 bases map to TRBD1. Per germline, CDR1 SGHRS and CDR2 YFSETQ. Losses at the gene ends were 3 bases for V and 6 bases for J; bases not matched to a gene: 2. The CDR3 runs 12 residues. The CDR3 DNA follows: TGCGCCAGCAGCTGGGACAGAGATGGCTACACCTTC. Its protein is CASSWDRDGYTF.

The rearrangement joins TRBV6-6 to TRBJ1-5; D gene uncertain. The germline V and J ends were trimmed by 4 bases and 0 bases, with 7 bases remaining between them. Germline lookup yields CDR1 MNHNY and CDR2 SVGAGI (reference sequence). CDR3 size: 14 residues. Here the CDR3 reads CASSSPNSNQPQHF. The CDR3 DNA follows: TGTGCCAGCAGTTCCCCAAATAGCAATCAGCCCCAGCATTTT.

The sample holds many counts of this clone. The chain employs TRBV11-2 and TRBJ2-5, with TRBD2 identical over 11 bases. After removal of 4 bases from V and 7 bases from J, the junction contained 2 bases not matched to a gene. Germline V gene data show CDR1 as SGHAT and CDR2 as FQNNGV. The CDR3 runs 13 residues. The CDR3 coding sequence is TGTGCCAGCAGCTACGGGACTAGCGGGACCCAGTACTTC. It specifies CASSYGTSGTQYF. The full variable domain, in which reference TRBV11-2 and TRBJ2-5 provide the parts outside the CDR3, is EAGVAQSPRYKIIEKRQSVAFWCNPISGHATLYWYQQILGQGPKLLIQFQNNGVVDDSQLPKDRFSAERLKGVDSTLKIQPAKLEDSAVYLCASSYGTSGTQYFGPGTRLLVL.

V gene TRBV11-2 combines with J gene TRBJ1-4; D gene unclear. Germline V gene sequence: CDR1 SGHAT, CDR2 FQNNGV. The CDR3 totals 14 residues. V shed 0 bases and J shed 6 bases, with 8 bases lying between them. The DNA for the CDR3 is TGTGCCAGCAGCTTAGAACCGGGCGATGAAAAACTGTTTTTT. Its translation is CASSLEPGDEKLFF.

V and J are TRBV4-1 and TRBJ1-4; D call uncertain. The CDR3 is 13 residues long. The germline V gene encodes CDR1 MGHRA and CDR2 YSYEKL. Deletions cut 4 bases from V and 0 bases from J, with 3 bases between. Here the CDR3 reads CASSRATNEKLFF. Written as DNA, the CDR3 is TGCGCCAGCAGCCGTGCAACTAATGAAAAACTGTTTTTT.

CDR3 nucleotide sequence: TGTGCCAGCAGCTGGGACGGGGGGACGAACACTGAAGCTTTCTTT. The encoded protein is CASSWDGGTNTEAFF. The chain carries TRBV27 and TRBJ1-1; weak D call: TRBD1 (5 bases). CDR3 length: 15 residues. Per the germline V gene, CDR1 is MNHEY and CDR2 is SMNVEV (reference sequence). Trimming took 6 bases from V and 1 from J, leaving 15 bases between them.

The V and J genes are TRBV5-6 and TRBJ2-7, with D unclear. The germline V gene encodes CDR1 SGHDT and CDR2 YYEEEE. CDR3 length: 14 amino acids. Trimming removed 4 bases at V and 0 bases at J, with 11 bases between. The CDR3 region is CASSQGYNSYEQYF. DNA for the CDR3: TGTGCCAGCAGCCAAGGATACAACTCCTACGAGCAGTACTTC.

The V call is TRBV5-4, the J call TRBJ2-2, with 9 bases that match TRBD2. The CDR3 is made up of 17 amino acids. Unmatched junction bases numbered 7, after V lost 1 base and J lost 3 bases. The germline V gene encodes CDR1 SGHNT and CDR2 YYREEE (reference sequence). The CDR3 DNA sequence: TGTGCCAGCAGCTTGCTGACTAGCGGAACACACACCGGGGAGCTGTTTTTT. It translates to CASSLLTSGTHTGELFF. The complete variable domain, with remaining parts taken from reference TRBV5-4 and TRBJ2-2, reads ETGVTQSPTHLIKTRGQQVTLRCSSQSGHNTVSWYQQALGQGPQFIFQYYREEENGRGNFPPRFSGLQFPNYSSELNVNALELDDSALYLCASSLLTSGTHTGELFFGEGSRLTVL.

About this clone itself: An end of the junction differs from the germline gene, which may be a read error. The rearrangement links TRBV7-6 to TRBJ2-1; 11 positions match TRBD2. Germline CDR1 SGHVS, CDR2 FNYEAQ. The CDR3 totals 18 residues. CDR3 coding DNA: TGTGCCAGCAGCTCAACCTCGGGGGGTATAGCGGGAGGGCTCATTGGGGTCTTC. It codes for CASSSTSGGIAGGLIGVF. Full variable domain (missing parts from reference TRBV7-6 and TRBJ2-1): GAGVSQSPRYKVTKRGQDVALRCDPISGHVSLYWYRQALGQGPEFLTYFNYEAQQDKSGLPNDRFSAERPEGSISTLTIQRTEQRDSAMYRCASSSTSGGIAGGLIGVFGPGTRLTVL.

This chain joins TRBV5-1 and TRBJ2-7, with D perhaps assigned TRBD1 or TRBD2 (6 bases each). The CDR3 consists of 15 residues. The V end was cut by 0 bases, the J end by 5 bases, with 15 bases between. Germline lookup yields CDR1 SGHRS and CDR2 YFSETQ. CDR3 residues: CASSLDGQRGDEQYF. The CDR3 DNA reads as TGCGCCAGCAGCTTGGACGGCCAGAGGGGGGACGAGCAGTACTTC.

This clone was observed once. This rearrangement joins TRBV5-5 to TRBJ1-2; 9 nucleotides match TRBD1. V shed 5 bases and J 3 bases; nucleotides not matched to a gene: 2. CDR3 length equals 13 residues. CDR1 and CDR2 (germline): SGHKS, YYEKEE (reference sequence). The CDR3 reads CASSTGGDYGYTF. CDR3 DNA sequence: TGTGCCAGCAGTACAGGGGGCGACTATGGCTACACCTTC.